This TCR beta chain was identified during a study of T cell responses to AZD1222 COVID-19 vaccine. Findings and limits, study-wide: Seropositive at baseline were only a handful of AZD1222 recipients. Regions 160-218 and 743-854 held dominance among vaccine-associated CD4 TCRs, which spanned spike.

Generated by immunoSEQ multiplex PCR, the TCRdb table keeps only in-frame clones and is missing some. This sample has approximately 96,000 clones, with around 84% found just once. On this clone itself: Its specificity is not known.

The V gene's germline CDR1 is GTSNPN and CDR2 SVGIG (reference sequence). The V gene lost 0 bases and the J gene lost 0 bases, with 6 bases spanning the gap. This CDR3 has 14 residues. The analysis combined second doses at about 4 or about 12 weeks. The J gene is TRBJ1-3, the V gene TRBV30; no clear D gene. The sample here was peripheral blood, taken 28 days after the second AZD1222 dose. The TCR originated in an adult who received the AZD1222 COVID-19 vaccine. The CDR3 sequence is CAWSVRFSGNTIYF. Here the CDR3 DNA reads TGTGCCTGGAGTGTAAGGTTCTCTGGAAACACCATATATTTT.